This entry lists 5 T cell receptor beta chains sequenced from one sample in a study of blood T cell repertoires in COVID-19 (dated by TCRdb to 2019 to 2021). The library was produced with the immunoSEQ multiplex PCR assay. The clones in this table, taken by TCRdb from immuneACCESS, are in-frame only. Not every clone is retained; where verified, under half of the shortfall comes from an unresolved V gene, and the cause of the rest is unknown. For this sample there are 200,000 or so clones; roughly 80% appear just once. In total, the top ten clones hold roughly 17% of the sample. The sample comprised peripheral blood. Receptors were obtained from a man in his fifties or sixties with active or convalescent COVID-19.

Concerning this clone itself: In the same sample, other DNA sequences code for this CDR3. The chain has TRBV7-9 and TRBJ2-3; TRBD2 matches 12 bases. J lost 0 bases, V lost 5 bases, and 3 bases had no gene match. The CDR3 extends over 16 amino acids. The germline gives CDR1 SEHNR, CDR2 FQNEAQ (reference sequence). The CDR3 here is CASSRTSGRSTDTQYF. CDR3 DNA sequence: TGTGCCAGCAGCCGAACTAGCGGGAGGAGCACAGATACGCAGTATTTT.

This chain uses TRBV28 with TRBJ2-7; a possible D gene is TRBD2 (5 bases). The CDR3 is made up of 15 amino acids. V lost 3 bases and J lost 5, with 17 bases in between. Germline-derived CDR1 and CDR2 are MDHEN and SYDVKM. The CDR3 bases are TGTGCCAGCAGTTTTTACGGAGCGGCGAGAAACGAGCAGTACTTC. Protein sequence: CASSFYGAARNEQYF.

The J gene is TRBJ2-1, the V gene TRBV29-1; the match to TRBD2 covers 9 bases. Germline loops: CDR1 SQVTM, CDR2 ANQGSEA. This CDR3 is 14 amino acids long. The J segment lost 2 bases and the V segment lost 8 bases, leaving 7 bases of the junction unmatched. CDR3 residues: CSSWREGPYNEQFF. DNA of the CDR3: TGCAGCTCGTGGCGGGAGGGGCCCTACAATGAGCAGTTCTTC.

The chain is built from TRBV28 and TRBJ2-1; possible D gene TRBD2, 5 bases. Germline CDR1 MDHEN, CDR2 SYDVKM. There are 15 residues in the CDR3. V was pared by 2 bases and J by 3 bases, with 11 bases between. CDR3 bases: TGTGCCAGCAGTTTACTAGGCGGGCGCTACAATGAGCAGTTCTTC. It specifies CASSLLGGRYNEQFF.

The J gene is TRBJ2-1, the V gene TRBV7-6; 10 nucleotides line up with TRBD2. There are 18 residues in the CDR3. Germline values: CDR1 SGHVS, CDR2 FNYEAQ. The trim removed 5 bases at V and 6 bases at J, leaving 16 bases unmatched. The CDR3 sequence is CASSRDAPEASGSNEQFF. The CDR3 DNA reads TGTGCCAGCAGCAGGGACGCACCCGAAGCTAGCGGGAGCAATGAGCAGTTCTTC.